This T cell receptor beta chain originates from a study of T cells in localized non-small cell lung cancer (dated by TCRdb to 2018 to 2021). Concerning the study at large: The study examined T cell repertoires in approximately 240 patients with early-stage NSCLC and compared tumors with uninvolved tumor-adjacent lungs. The cohort consisted of approximately 240 treatment-naive NSCLC patients whose localized lung tumors had been resected. NSCLC patients had a mean age of approximately 72 years, and 120 to 150 were male and over 85 female.

Details on this clone: There is no known antigen for this receptor. The record has no base qualities; no much larger clone is one base away.

The trim is 1 base for V and 0 bases for J, with a gap of 15 bases between the germline ends. The CDR3 covers 17 residues, taking in both the cysteine and the phenylalanine. The only DNA kept is the CDR3, 51 bases in frame from the first base. Per the germline V gene, MGHRA is the CDR1 and YSYEKL is the CDR2. The immunoSEQ Assay was used to sequence TCR beta CDR3 regions from DNA. The original pipeline was this. To compute T cell density, TCR beta template counts were normalized to usable DNA, which was estimated by amplifying housekeeping genes. Richness was estimated with the preseqR package, extrapolating to 400,000 templates for PBMC samples and 120,000 templates for tissue samples. Clonality was taken to be one minus Pielou's evenness. Tissue-enriched TCRs were identified by differential abundance testing using productive amino-acid clonotypes, minimum total count 5 and alpha 0.1. The Jaccard Index and the Morisita Overlap Index were used to measure how much the repertoires overlapped between compartments. GLIPH grouped TCR beta CDR3s together with public tetramer-defined viral CDR3s, and a viral motif had to include at least three viral sequences and also show V-gene enrichment. TCRdb holds this immuneACCESS table with in-frame rearrangements only. Some clones are missing; in checked studies, unresolved V genes explain under half, and the rest has no known cause. D and trimming come from the DNA, and the V and J calls and clone size come from that table. This sample gives some 25,000 clones in total; more than 65% of them show up just once. The ten biggest clones cover 9.5% to 10% of the sample.

The paper as a whole reports these results and caveats: Because multi-region sequencing of the tumors was not done, intratumor heterogeneity could not be ruled out. Longer overall survival was associated with higher T cell density in blood, whereas shorter survival was associated with higher clonality in adjacent lung. A median of roughly 60 of the top 100 tumor clones were detected in paired uninvolved adjacent lung, and around 27 of these tumor clones were also found among the top 100 clones of the paired uninvolved adjacent lung. The highest T cell clonality was observed in uninvolved tumor-adjacent lung, where clonality exceeded that of tumor, suggesting that antigenic responses were more focused in uninvolved tumor-adjacent lung. Because the study design was exploratory, TCR variables were selected using unadjusted p-values without false-discovery rate correction.

At diagnosis, peripheral blood, uninvolved tumor-adjacent lung and tumor were collected and were preserved as a mix of fresh-frozen and FFPE material. For TCR repertoire profiling, blood samples were analyzed in the form of peripheral blood mononuclear cells. Here the sequenced sample was peripheral blood, taken before any cancer treatment. The chain was built from TRBV4-1 and TRBJ1-1; D gene: possibly TRBD1, on 6 matching bases. The clonotype comes from a man aged 40 to 70 with stage III squamous cell lung carcinoma. The CDR3 is CASSQGTVSFMNTEAFF. The DNA sequence is TGCGCCAGCAGCCAAGGGACAGTTAGCTTCATGAACACTGAAGCTTTCTTT.